This T cell receptor beta chain comes out of a study of post-analysis software for immune sequencing data. Study-level background: Recorded disease courses covered relapsing-remitting, secondary progressive and progressive-relapsing multiple sclerosis. Some patients had no subtype annotation.

Broader study findings: Five TRBV segments, including TRBV5-6, TRBV5-1 and TRBV20-1, were more frequent in patients than controls. Under F measure analysis, samples from one preparation batch co-clustered strongly. Controls showed significantly higher normalized Chao1 diversity than did multiple sclerosis patients.

Incorporated into the TCR beta cDNA libraries were unique molecular identifiers, which served to reduce PCR and sequencing biases. T cells numbering 1 to 10 million yielded 500,000 to 550,000 cDNA molecules. TCRdb analysed the PCR reads with MiXCR anew, one entry per CDR3 protein. This sample carries about 540,000 distinct CDR3 sequences, around 36% of them seen once, and the ten largest clones take under 7%. This clonotype was seen only once. Its antigen remains unknown. Germline-derived CDR1 and CDR2 are KGHSH and LQKENI. V lost 5 bases, J lost 4 bases, and 14 bases stayed unmatched. The CDR3 is made up of 18 amino acids.

The receptor comes from a girl between 2 and 17 years old with multiple sclerosis. Sequenced: blood. The chain recombines TRBV18 with TRBJ2-3; 11 bases line up with TRBD2. DNA for the CDR3: TGTGCCAGCTCATCGATTTTACTAGCGGGGGTTTCCGCAGATACGCAGTATTTT. It encodes CASSSILLAGVSADTQYF.